The rows below give T cell receptor beta chains drawn from one sample of a study of identical twins. Using its own MiXCR run on the 5' RACE reads, TCRdb lists one record per CDR3 protein. The sample has a few hundred thousand distinct CDR3 sequences; around 8.3% are singletons. This sample also appeared in a second study, on yellow fever vaccine responses in identical twins.

The specimen was CD8+ T cells sorted from blood. These receptors all come from a woman aged 18-30 years in good health. Both conserved end residues are part of each CDR3. The D gene is left open where the match is weak. Expanded clones get a size class; other rows say once, few or many, or leave the size out.

TRBD2,TRBJ2-5,TRBV7-9,many,TGTGCCAGCAGCCCATCTAGCGGGGGGCTCCAAGAGACCCAGTACTTC,CASSPSSGGLQETQYF
NA,TRBJ2-1,TRBV5-1,few,TGCGCCTGCAGCTTGGCCCGGGGTCAAGAGGTGCAGTTCTTC,CACSLARGQEVQFF
TRBD2,TRBJ2-3,TRBV7-8,NA,TGTGCCAGCAGCAACCCGGGACTAGCGGGAGGTGGTGAGGCAGATACGCAGTATTTT,CASSNPGLAGGGEADTQYF
TRBD2,TRBJ2-1,TRBV27,few,TGTGCCAGCAGTCTCCGGAGCGGGGGCATTGAGCAGTTCTTC,CASSLRSGGIEQFF
NA,TRBJ2-1,TRBV3-1,NA,TGTGCCAGCAGCCCAGGTGGGGGGGGGCTTTCTGATGAGCAGTTCTTC,CASSPGGGGLSDEQFF
TRBD1,TRBJ1-5,TRBV27,NA,TGTGCCAGCAGGATAACAGGGGCGGATCAGCCCCAGCATTTT,CASRITGADQPQHF
NA,TRBJ2-7,TRBV7-9,few,TGTGCCAGCAGCCCGCAGGAACAGGGTAGCTACGAGCAGTACTTC,CASSPQEQGSYEQYF
NA,TRBJ2-1,TRBV27,many,TGTGCCAGCAGTTTATCGTCCCGAGGGATTATTGGGGATGAGCAGTTCTTC,CASSLSSRGIIGDEQFF
NA,TRBJ2-7,TRBV2,few,TGTGCCATCAAGGGGGAGGATCTCCACGAGCAGTACTTC,CAIKGEDLHEQYF
TRBD1,TRBJ2-5,TRBV11-2,NA,TGTGCCAGCAGCGTCCCCACTCCGGGACAGAAAGAGACCCAGTACTTC,CASSVPTPGQKETQYF
NA,TRBJ2-7,TRBV20-1,NA,TGCAGTGCTAGAGGCACGACAGGTAACGAGCAGTACTTC,CSARGTTGNEQYF
TRBD2,TRBJ2-3,TRBV6-1,NA,TGTGCCAGCAGACTAACCGGGACTAGCGGGACCACAGATACGCAGTATTTT,CASRLTGTSGTTDTQYF
NA,TRBJ2-7,TRBV15,NA,TGTGCCACCAGCAGAGACGGGACTTCGGACTACGAGCAGTACTTC,CATSRDGTSDYEQYF
NA,TRBJ2-7,TRBV20-1,NA,TGCAGTGCTAGAGATCTTTGGGGCCAAGAAAGCCCCTACGAGCAGTACTTC,CSARDLWGQESPYEQYF
NA,TRBJ2-3,TRBV7-6,NA,TGTGCCAGCAGCTGGGAAAACGGGGATACGCAGTATTTT,CASSWENGDTQYF
NA,TRBJ1-3,TRBV14,few,TGTGCCAGCAGCCGGGGGCGAACCTCTGGAAACACCATATATTTT,CASSRGRTSGNTIYF
TRBD2,TRBJ2-7,TRBV27,few,TGTGCCAGCAGAGGACTGCCGGGGGGGTACGAGCAGTACTTC,CASRGLPGGYEQYF
TRBD2,TRBJ2-1,TRBV28,many,TGTGCCAGCACGACGGGAGGGCCCAACAATGAGCAGTTCTTC,CASTTGGPNNEQFF
NA,TRBJ2-7,TRBV7-7,once,TGTGCTAGCAGCTTAGCAAGCGGGCCCTACGAGCAGTACTTC,CASSLASGPYEQYF
NA,TRBJ2-1,TRBV20-1,many,TGCAGTGCTAGATGGGGGAATGAGCAGTTCTTC,CSARWGNEQFF
NA,TRBJ2-1,TRBV12-3/TRBV12-4,NA,TGTACCAGCAACCTGGACCCTACTTTAGGACTCGGGTATGCTGAGCAGTTCTTC,CTSNLDPTLGLGYAEQFF
TRBD2,TRBJ2-1,TRBV10-3,many,TGTGCCATCAGTGAGTCGACTTGGGGGCTAGCGGGATGGAGCTCCTACAATGAGCAGTTCTTC,CAISESTWGLAGWSSYNEQFF
NA,TRBJ2-4,TRBV7-2,many,TGTGCCAGCAGCCCTACTGGGTGGATGGATGCCAAAAACATTCAGTACTTC,CASSPTGWMDAKNIQYF
NA,TRBJ2-3,TRBV4-3,few,TGCGCCAGCAGCCAATCTGTGCTCTACACAGATACGCAGTATTTT,CASSQSVLYTDTQYF
TRBD2,TRBJ2-1,TRBV18,NA,TGTGCCAGCTCACCAGGAAAACTAGCGGGGGGCCTAAGCTCCTACAATGAGCAGTTCTTC,CASSPGKLAGGLSSYNEQFF
TRBD2,TRBJ2-3,TRBV15,few,TGTGCCACCAGCCCCCGGAGTAGCGGGAGAATTGGCGCAGATACGCAGTATTTT,CATSPRSSGRIGADTQYF